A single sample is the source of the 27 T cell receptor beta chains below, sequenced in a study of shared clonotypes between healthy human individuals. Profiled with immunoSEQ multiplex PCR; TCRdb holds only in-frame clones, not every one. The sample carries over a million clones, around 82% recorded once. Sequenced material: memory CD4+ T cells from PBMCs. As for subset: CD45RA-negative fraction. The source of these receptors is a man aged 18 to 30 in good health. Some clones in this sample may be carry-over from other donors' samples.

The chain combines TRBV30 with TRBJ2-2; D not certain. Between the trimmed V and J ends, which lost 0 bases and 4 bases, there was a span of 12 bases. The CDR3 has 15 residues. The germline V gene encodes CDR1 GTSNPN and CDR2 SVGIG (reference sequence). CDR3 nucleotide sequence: TGTGCCTGGAGTGTATATACCCTTGGCACCGGGGAGCTGTTTTTT. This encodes CAWSVYTLGTGELFF.

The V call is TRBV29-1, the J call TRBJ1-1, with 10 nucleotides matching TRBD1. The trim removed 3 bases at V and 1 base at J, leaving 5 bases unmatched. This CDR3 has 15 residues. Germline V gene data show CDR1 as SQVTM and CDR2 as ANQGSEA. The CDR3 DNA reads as TGCAGCGTTGACACGGGACAGGGGACGAACACTGAAGCTTTCTTT. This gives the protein CSVDTGQGTNTEAFF.

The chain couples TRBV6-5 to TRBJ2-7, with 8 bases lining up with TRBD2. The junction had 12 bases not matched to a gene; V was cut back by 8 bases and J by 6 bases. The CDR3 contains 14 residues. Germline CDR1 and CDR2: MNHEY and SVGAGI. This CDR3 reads CASQYQAGVGEQYF. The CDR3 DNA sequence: TGTGCCAGCCAGTATCAAGCGGGAGTAGGCGAGCAGTACTTC.

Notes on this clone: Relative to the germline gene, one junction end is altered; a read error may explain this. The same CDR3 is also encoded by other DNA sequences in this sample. CDR3 in amino acids: CASSLTGTGSSEKLFF. Written as DNA, the CDR3 is TGCGCCAGCTCCCTAACCGGGACAGGGTCTTCTGAAAAACTGTTTTTT. This sequence joins TRBV18 and TRBJ1-4, with 9 bases that match TRBD1. The length of the CDR3 is 16 residues. Germline V gene lookup returns CDR1 KGHSH and CDR2 LQKENI.

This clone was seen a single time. CDR3 bases: TGTGCCAGCAGCTTTGGGGGATTGAACACCGGGGAGCTGTTTTTT. Translating gives CASSFGGLNTGELFF. V gene TRBV7-9 combines with J gene TRBJ2-2; D tentatively fits TRBD1 or TRBD2 (5 bases each). V dropped 3 bases and J dropped 1 base, with 9 bases sitting between them. The CDR3 sequence is 15 residues long. In germline, CDR1 is SEHNR, CDR2 FQNEAQ (reference sequence).

CDR3 DNA: TGTGCCAGCTCAGAAACCTGGGACACTGAAGCTTTCTTT. This encodes CASSETWDTEAFF. The chain couples TRBV18 to TRBJ1-1; unclear D gene. CDR1 is KGHSH and CDR2 is LQKENI in the germline V gene. The ends were cut back, 5 bases at V and 3 bases at J, with 10 bases in the middle. The CDR3 spans 13 residues. The whole variable domain, filled in from reference TRBV18 and TRBJ1-1, reads NAGVMQNPRHLVRRRGQEARLRCSPMKGHSHVYWYRQLPEEGLKFMVYLQKENIIDESGMPKERFSAEFPKEGPSILRIQQVVRGDSAAYFCASSETWDTEAFFGQGTRLTVV.

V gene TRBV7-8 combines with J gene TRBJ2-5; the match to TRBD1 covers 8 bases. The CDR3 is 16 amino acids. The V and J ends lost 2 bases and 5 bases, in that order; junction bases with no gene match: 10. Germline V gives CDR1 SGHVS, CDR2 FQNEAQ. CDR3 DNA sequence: TGTGCCAGCAGCTTACGACGGCAGGGGGCGTGGGAGACCCAGTACTTC. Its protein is CASSLRRQGAWETQYF.

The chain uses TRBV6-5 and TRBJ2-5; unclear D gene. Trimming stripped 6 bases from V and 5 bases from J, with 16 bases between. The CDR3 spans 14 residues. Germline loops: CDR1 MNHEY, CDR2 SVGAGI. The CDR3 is CASRSSLAAETQYF. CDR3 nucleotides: TGTGCCAGCAGATCGAGCCTGGCGGCTGAGACCCAGTACTTC.

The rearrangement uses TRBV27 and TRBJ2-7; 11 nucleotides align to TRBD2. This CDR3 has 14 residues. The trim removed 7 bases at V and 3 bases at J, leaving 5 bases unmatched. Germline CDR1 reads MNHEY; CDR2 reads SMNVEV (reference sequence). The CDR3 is CASKPTSGSYEQYF. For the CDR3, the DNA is TGTGCCAGCAAACCTACTAGCGGGAGCTACGAGCAGTACTTC.

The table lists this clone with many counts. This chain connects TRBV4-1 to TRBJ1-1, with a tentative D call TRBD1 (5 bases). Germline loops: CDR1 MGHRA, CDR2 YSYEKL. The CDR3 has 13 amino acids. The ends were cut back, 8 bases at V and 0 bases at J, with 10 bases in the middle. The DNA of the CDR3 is TGCGCCAGCGCGGGGACTGTGAACACTGAAGCTTTCTTT. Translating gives CASAGTVNTEAFF.

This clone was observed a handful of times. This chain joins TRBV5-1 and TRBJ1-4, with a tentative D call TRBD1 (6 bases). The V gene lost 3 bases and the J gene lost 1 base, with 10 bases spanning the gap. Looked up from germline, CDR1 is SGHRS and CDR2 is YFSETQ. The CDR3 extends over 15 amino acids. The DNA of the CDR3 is TGCGCCAGCAGCTGGCAACAGGGAACTAATGAAAAACTGTTTTTT. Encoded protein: CASSWQQGTNEKLFF.

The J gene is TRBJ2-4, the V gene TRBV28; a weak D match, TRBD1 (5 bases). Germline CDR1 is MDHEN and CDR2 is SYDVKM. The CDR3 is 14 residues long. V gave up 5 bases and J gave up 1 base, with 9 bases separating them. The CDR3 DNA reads TGTGCCAGCAGTAGGGGCGGCGCCAAAAACATTCAGTACTTC. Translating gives CASSRGGAKNIQYF.

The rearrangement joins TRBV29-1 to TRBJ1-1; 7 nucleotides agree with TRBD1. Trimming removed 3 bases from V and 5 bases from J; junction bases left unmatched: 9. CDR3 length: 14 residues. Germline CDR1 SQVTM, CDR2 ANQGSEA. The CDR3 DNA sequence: TGCAGCGTTGACACTACAGGGGAGGGGACTGAAGCTTTCTTT. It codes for CSVDTTGEGTEAFF.

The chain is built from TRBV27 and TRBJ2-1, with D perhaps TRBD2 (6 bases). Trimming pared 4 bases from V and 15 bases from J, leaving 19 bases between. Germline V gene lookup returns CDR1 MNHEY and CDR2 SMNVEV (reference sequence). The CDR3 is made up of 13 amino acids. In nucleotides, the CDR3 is TGTGCCAGCAGTTACCAAACGGGGGATCGGGGGTTCTTC. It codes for CASSYQTGDRGFF.

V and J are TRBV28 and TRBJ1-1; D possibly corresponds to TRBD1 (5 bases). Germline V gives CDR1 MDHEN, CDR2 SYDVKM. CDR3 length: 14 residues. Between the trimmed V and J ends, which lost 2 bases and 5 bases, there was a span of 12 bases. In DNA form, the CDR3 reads TGTGCCAGCAGTTTACGATCAGGGAGAACTGAAGCTTTCTTT. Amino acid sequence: CASSLRSGRTEAFF. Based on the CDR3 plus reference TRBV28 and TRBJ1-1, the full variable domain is DVKVTQSSRYLVKRTGEKVFLECVQDMDHENMFWYRQDPGLGLRLIYFSYDVKMKEKGDIPEGYSVSREKKERFSLILESASTNQTSMYLCASSLRSGRTEAFFGQGTRLTVV.

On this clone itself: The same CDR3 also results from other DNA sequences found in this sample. The CDR3 DNA reads as TGTGCCAGCAGTGAAGCAGGCCAAGAGACCCAGTACTTC. This encodes CASSEAGQETQYF. The chain uses TRBV6-1 and TRBJ2-5, with D uncertain. The ends were cut back, 0 bases at V and 1 base at J, with 3 bases in the middle. This CDR3 spans 13 amino acids. Per germline, CDR1 MNHNS and CDR2 SASEGT.

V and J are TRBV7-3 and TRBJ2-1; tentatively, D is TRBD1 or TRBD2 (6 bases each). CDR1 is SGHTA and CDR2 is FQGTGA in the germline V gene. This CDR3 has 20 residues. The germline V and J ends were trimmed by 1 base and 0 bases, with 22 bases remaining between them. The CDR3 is CASSLSFWGASRSSYNEQFF. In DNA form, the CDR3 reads TGTGCCAGCAGCTTAAGTTTTTGGGGGGCTAGCCGGAGCTCCTACAATGAGCAGTTCTTC.

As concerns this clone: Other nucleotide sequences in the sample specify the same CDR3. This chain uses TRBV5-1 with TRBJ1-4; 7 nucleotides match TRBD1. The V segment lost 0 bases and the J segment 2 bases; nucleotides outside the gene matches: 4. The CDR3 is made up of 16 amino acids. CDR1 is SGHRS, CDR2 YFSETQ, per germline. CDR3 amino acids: CASSLGQGVTNEKLFF. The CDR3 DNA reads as TGCGCCAGCAGCTTGGGGCAGGGGGTTACTAATGAAAAACTGTTTTTT.

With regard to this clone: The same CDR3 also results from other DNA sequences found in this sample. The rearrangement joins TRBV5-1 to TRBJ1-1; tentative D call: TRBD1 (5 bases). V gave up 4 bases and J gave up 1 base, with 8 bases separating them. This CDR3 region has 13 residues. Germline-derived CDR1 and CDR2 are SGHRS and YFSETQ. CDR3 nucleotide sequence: TGCGCCAGCAGCGGGGACGGGAACACTGAAGCTTTCTTT. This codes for CASSGDGNTEAFF.

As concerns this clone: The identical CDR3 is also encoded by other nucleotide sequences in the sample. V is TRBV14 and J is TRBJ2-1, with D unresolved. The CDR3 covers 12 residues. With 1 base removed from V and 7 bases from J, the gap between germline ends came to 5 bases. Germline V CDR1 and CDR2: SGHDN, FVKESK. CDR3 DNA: TGTGCCAGCAGCCAAGTCCGGAATGAGCAGTTCTTC. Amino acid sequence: CASSQVRNEQFF.

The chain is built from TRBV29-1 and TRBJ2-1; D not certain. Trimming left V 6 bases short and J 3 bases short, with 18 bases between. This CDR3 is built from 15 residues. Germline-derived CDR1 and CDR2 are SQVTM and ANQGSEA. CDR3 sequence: CSVNSPISLYNEQFF. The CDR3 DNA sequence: TGCAGCGTGAATTCACCAATATCCCTCTACAATGAGCAGTTCTTC.

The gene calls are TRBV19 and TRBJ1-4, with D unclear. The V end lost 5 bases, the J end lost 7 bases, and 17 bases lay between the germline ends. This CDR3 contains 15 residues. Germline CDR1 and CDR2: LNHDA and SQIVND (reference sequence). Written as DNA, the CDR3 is TGTGCCAGTAGTGTTAAGTTCGATTTGGGTGAAAAACTGTTTTTT. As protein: CASSVKFDLGEKLFF.

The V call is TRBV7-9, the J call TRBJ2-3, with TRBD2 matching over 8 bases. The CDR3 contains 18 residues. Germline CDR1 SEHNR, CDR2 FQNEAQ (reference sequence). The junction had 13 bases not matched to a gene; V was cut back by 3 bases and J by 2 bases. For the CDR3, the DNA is TGTGCCAGCAGCTTTGCGGGGACTAGATTACAGCACACAGATACGCAGTATTTT. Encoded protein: CASSFAGTRLQHTDTQYF.

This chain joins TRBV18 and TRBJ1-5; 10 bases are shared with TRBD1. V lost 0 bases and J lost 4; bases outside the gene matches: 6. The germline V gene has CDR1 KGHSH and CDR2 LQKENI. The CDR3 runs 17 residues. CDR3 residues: CASSPPSRTGGNQPQHF. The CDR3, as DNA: TGTGCCAGCTCACCACCAAGTAGGACAGGGGGTAATCAGCCCCAGCATTTT.

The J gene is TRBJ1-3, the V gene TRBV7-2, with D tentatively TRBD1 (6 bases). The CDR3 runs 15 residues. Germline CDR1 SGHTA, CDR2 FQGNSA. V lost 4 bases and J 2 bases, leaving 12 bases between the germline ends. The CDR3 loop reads CASSSNRAAGNTIYF. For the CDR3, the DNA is TGTGCCAGCAGCTCAAACAGGGCGGCTGGAAACACCATATATTTT.

The CDR3 protein is CASSHIGGGRGTDTQYF. The CDR3 DNA sequence: TGCGCCAGCAGCCACATTGGAGGCGGGAGGGGCACAGATACGCAGTATTTT. The genes are TRBV4-1 and TRBJ2-3; 9 bases agree with TRBD2. V trimming: 3 bases; J trimming: 1 base; junction bases outside the gene matches: 8. This CDR3 comprises 17 residues. Germline lookup yields CDR1 MGHRA and CDR2 YSYEKL.

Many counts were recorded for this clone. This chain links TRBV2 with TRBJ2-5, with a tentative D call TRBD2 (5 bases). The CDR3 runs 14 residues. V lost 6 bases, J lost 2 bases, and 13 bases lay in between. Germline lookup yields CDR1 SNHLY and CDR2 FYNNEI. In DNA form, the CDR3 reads TGTGCCAGCAGAAGCGGACGTTCTCAAGAGACCCAGTACTTC. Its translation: CASRSGRSQETQYF.